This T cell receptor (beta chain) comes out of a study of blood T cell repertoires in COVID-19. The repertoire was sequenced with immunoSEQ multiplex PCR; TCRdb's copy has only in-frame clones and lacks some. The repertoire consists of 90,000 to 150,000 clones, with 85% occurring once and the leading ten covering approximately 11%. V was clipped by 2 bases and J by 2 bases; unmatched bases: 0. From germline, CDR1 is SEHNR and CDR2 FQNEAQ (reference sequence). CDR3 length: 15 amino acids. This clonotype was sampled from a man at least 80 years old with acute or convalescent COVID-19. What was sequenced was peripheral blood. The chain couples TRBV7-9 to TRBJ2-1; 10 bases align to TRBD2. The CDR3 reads CASSLLAGAYNEQFF. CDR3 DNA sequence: TGTGCCAGCAGCTTACTAGCGGGAGCCTACAATGAGCAGTTCTTC. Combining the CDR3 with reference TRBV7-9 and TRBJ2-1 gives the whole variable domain DTGVSQNPRHKITKRGQNVTFRCDPISEHNRLYWYRQTLGQGPEFLTYFQNEAQLEKSRLLSDRFSAERPKGSFSTLEIQRTEQGDSAMYLCASSLLAGAYNEQFFGPGTRLTVL.